One and the same sample provided the 7 T cell receptor beta chains below, sequenced in a study of T cells after yellow fever vaccination. TCRdb re-called the 5' RACE reads with MiXCR, one entry per CDR3 protein. The table shows roughly 340,000 distinct CDR3 sequences, with around 3.9% occurring only once. Sequencing was performed on PBMCs, taken 5 days after the yellow fever booster vaccination. The receptors here all came from a man younger than 30 who received the YFV17D yellow fever vaccine.

This clonotype has at least ten counts. The chain couples TRBV11-2 to TRBJ2-3, with D perhaps assigned TRBD1 or TRBD2 (5 bases each). The CDR3 runs 12 residues. V lost 3 bases to trimming and J lost 7 bases, with 8 bases between them. Per the germline V gene, CDR1 is SGHAT and CDR2 is FQNNGV. DNA of the CDR3: TGTGCCAGCAGCTTGGGACCCTATACGCAGTATTTT. Its translation: CASSLGPYTQYF.

The chain combines TRBV5-5 with TRBJ2-3, with 9 bases aligning to TRBD1. Germline loops: CDR1 SGHKS, CDR2 YYEKEE (reference sequence). Germline trimming cut 2 bases from V and 4 bases from J; bases unmatched to any gene: 8. CDR3 length: 16 amino acids. For the CDR3, the DNA is TGTGCCAGCAGCTTTACGACAGGGGGGTACGCAGATACGCAGTATTTT. It translates to CASSFTTGGYADTQYF.

This clonotype was seen ten or more times. The chain carries TRBV7-2 and TRBJ2-3; D is perhaps TRBD1 or TRBD2 (5 bases each). Germline loops: CDR1 SGHTA, CDR2 FQGNSA. Trimming removed 5 bases from V and 0 bases from J, with 9 bases in between. This CDR3 has 14 residues. The CDR3 sequence: CASSIRDSTDTQYF. The CDR3 nucleotides read TGTGCCAGCAGCATCCGGGACAGCACAGATACGCAGTATTTT.

This clonotype appeared many times. The chain is built from TRBV6-6 and TRBJ1-2; possibly TRBD1 for D (5 bases). Germline CDR1 is MNHNY and CDR2 is SVGAGI (reference sequence). The CDR3 consists of 13 residues. Trimming took off 5 bases at V and 5 bases at J, with 12 bases between the two ends. The CDR3 DNA reads as TGTGCCAGCAGTCTAGACAGCAAGTATGGCTACACCTTC. It encodes CASSLDSKYGYTF.

The sample holds a few counts of this clonotype. The chain couples TRBV20-1 to TRBJ2-5; TRBD2 matches 8 bases. The germline V gene has CDR1 DFQATT and CDR2 SNEGSKA (reference sequence). Trimming at V came to 6 bases and at J to 3 bases, leaving 9 bases not matched to a gene. The CDR3 is made up of 14 amino acids. CDR3 amino acids: CSAPGLGQKETQYF. As DNA, the CDR3 is TGCAGTGCGCCGGGACTAGGCCAGAAAGAGACCCAGTACTTC.

This clonotype appeared many times. V is TRBV7-3 and J is TRBJ1-1; D is unresolved. Trimming stripped 6 bases from V and 2 bases from J, with 10 bases between. CDR3 length: 13 amino acids. Germline loops: CDR1 SGHTA, CDR2 FQGTGA. The CDR3 sequence is CASSSSPNTEAFF. CDR3 DNA sequence: TGTGCCAGCAGTTCCTCCCCTAACACTGAAGCTTTCTTT.

The rearrangement links TRBV6-5 to TRBJ1-2; D gene uncertain. Between the trimmed V and J ends, which lost 6 bases and 4 bases, there was a span of 6 bases. This CDR3 spans 11 amino acids. Germline V gives CDR1 MNHEY, CDR2 SVGAGI. DNA for the CDR3: TGTGCCAGCAGCAACCGCTATGGCTACACCTTC. Translated, it gives CASSNRYGYTF.